This T cell receptor (beta chain) was recovered during a study of beta chain features in type 1 diabetes. In the study overall: All samples together contributed around 98,000,000 sorted cells for examination. Study outcomes and limitations: Researchers reported that naive, central memory and Treg TCRB repertoires appeared more similar in patients than in healthy donors.

Sequenced material consisted of expressed TCRB transcripts (all of the isolated RNA was reverse transcribed). The study sequenced naive, central memory and regulatory T cell samples to an average of about 3.8 million reads. Assay used: immunoSEQ multiplex PCR; TCRdb lists only in-frame clones, some missing. The top ten clones hold about 0.093% of a sample with hundreds of thousands of clones, 15% to 17% of them seen once. The germline V gene encodes CDR1 KGHSH and CDR2 LQKENI. The CDR3 has 18 residues. V was clipped by 3 bases and J by 6 bases, with 26 bases between them. Note on this clone: Its antigen is not identified.

The TCR comes from a man aged 18 to 29 in good health. The rearrangement joins TRBV18 to TRBJ1-1; tentatively, D is TRBD1 (5 bases). The specimen sequenced was naive CD4+ T cells from blood. CDR3 protein: CASSPYRRGSLGESEAFF. In DNA, the CDR3 is TGTGCCAGCTCACCCTATCGACGGGGCAGTTTGGGAGAGTCTGAAGCTTTCTTT.